These 11 T cell receptor beta chains were sequenced from one sample in a study of cytomegalovirus exposure and HLA in healthy donors. Both 60 Vbeta primers and 13 Jbeta primers went into the PCR. Libraries were prepared by immunoSEQ multiplex PCR; TCRdb keeps only in-frame clonotypes and omits some of them. The top ten hold approximately 4.6% of the sample, which has approximately 150,000 clones, roughly three quarters seen once. Sequencing used PBMCs. These receptors originate from a young man in good health and CMV-seropositive.

V usage is TRBV6-5 and J usage is TRBJ2-3, with D tentatively TRBD2 (6 bases). This CDR3 comprises 15 residues. Trimming removed 2 bases from V and 5 bases from J, with 14 bases in between. Looked up from germline, CDR1 is MNHEY and CDR2 is SVGAGI. The CDR3 reads CASSYGTGVGDTQYF. CDR3 bases: TGTGCCAGCAGTTACGGGACGGGAGTTGGAGATACGCAGTATTTT.

For the CDR3, the DNA is TGTGCCGCAGAGGGCCTGAACACTGAAGCTTTCTTT. This encodes CAAEGLNTEAFF. This sequence joins TRBV2 and TRBJ1-1; D is unresolved. V was trimmed by 11 bases and J by 0 bases, leaving 10 bases between them. The CDR3 totals 12 residues. Germline CDR1 is SNHLY and CDR2 is FYNNEI.

This clone has a single count. V is TRBV5-6 and J is TRBJ2-7; TRBD2 might be the D (5 bases). Germline V gives CDR1 SGHDT, CDR2 YYEEEE. This CDR3 region has 13 residues. V shed 4 bases and J shed 3 bases, with 11 bases lying between them. The CDR3 DNA follows: TGTGCCAGCAGCCCTCCTGAGGGCTACGAGCAGTACGTC. Protein: CASSPPEGYEQYV.

The rearrangement uses TRBV7-9 and TRBJ2-7; 8 bases align to TRBD2. Germline V lookup: CDR1 SEHNR, CDR2 FQNEAQ (reference sequence). V lost 6 bases and J lost 0; bases outside the gene matches: 4. This CDR3 has 14 residues. For the CDR3, the DNA is TGTGCCAGCAGGTCCAGCGGGAGCTCCTACGAGCAGTACGTC. Translation gives CASRSSGSSYEQYV.

The CDR3 nucleotides read TGTGCCAGCAGCACTAGACTAGCGGGGACTAGCACAGATACGCAGTATTTT. Its translation: CASSTRLAGTSTDTQYF. This chain links TRBV5-4 with TRBJ2-3; TRBD2 agrees at 11 bases. J lost 0 bases, V lost 4 bases, and 7 bases had no gene match. CDR1 is SGHNT, CDR2 YYREEE, per germline (reference sequence). CDR3 length: 17 amino acids.

The genes are TRBV2 and TRBJ2-2; the match to TRBD2 covers 7 bases. CDR1 and CDR2 (germline): SNHLY, FYNNEI. The CDR3 consists of 15 residues. With V trimmed by 6 bases and J by 4 bases, 8 bases remained unmatched. CDR3 residues: CASSRLPSGTGELFF. DNA of the CDR3: TGTGCCAGCAGCCGACTTCCTAGCGGCACCGGGGAGCTGTTTTTT.

This clone was seen a few times. The chain links TRBV11-2 to TRBJ1-2; D remains unclear. This CDR3 contains 16 residues. V was clipped by 5 bases and J by 1 base, with 17 bases between them. Per germline, CDR1 SGHAT and CDR2 FQNNGV. The DNA for the CDR3 is TGTGCCAGCAGCCCTACTGGGGTCGCGGGTAACTATGGCTACACCTTC. Amino acids: CASSPTGVAGNYGYTF.

This sequence joins TRBV5-6 and TRBJ1-1, with TRBD1 as a possible D gene (5 bases). The V gene's germline CDR1 is SGHDT and CDR2 YYEEEE. V was shortened by 0 bases and J by 4 bases, with 13 bases between the two germline ends. This CDR3 has 15 residues. The CDR3 spells CASSLEARVGTEAFF. CDR3 nucleotide sequence: TGTGCCAGCAGCTTGGAGGCCAGGGTGGGCACTGAAGCTTTCTTT.

This clone has only one observation. The V gene is TRBV6-1, the J gene TRBJ2-4; tentatively, D is TRBD1 (5 bases). The CDR3 sequence is 14 residues long. Trimming shortened V by 10 bases and J by 0 bases, and 13 bases separated the two germline ends. From germline, CDR1 is MNHNS and CDR2 SASEGT. CDR3 coding DNA: TGTGCCACCGGACAAGATCTAGCCAAAAACATTCAGTACTTC. Its protein product is CATGQDLAKNIQYF.

On this clone: At one end the junction does not follow the germline gene, possibly because of a read error. V gene TRBV6-5 combines with J gene TRBJ1-1, with D possibly TRBD1 on 6 matching bases. This CDR3 has 15 residues. The germline CDR1 and CDR2 sequences are MNHEY and SVGAGI. The CDR3 is CASSNSDRINTEAFF. CDR3 DNA sequence: TGTGCCAGCAGTAACTCGGACAGAATAAACACTGAAGCTTTCTTT.

V usage is TRBV7-9 and J usage is TRBJ1-5; D remains ambiguous. With 4 bases removed from V and 2 bases from J, the gap between germline ends came to 9 bases. The CDR3 has 14 residues. In germline, CDR1 is SEHNR, CDR2 FQNEAQ (reference sequence). The CDR3 bases are TGTGCCAGCAGCTCCCTAACAGGCAATCAGCCCCAGCATTTT. It encodes CASSSLTGNQPQHF. Full variable domain (missing parts from reference TRBV7-9 and TRBJ1-5): DTGVSQNPRHKITKRGQNVTFRCDPISEHNRLYWYRQTLGQGPEFLTYFQNEAQLEKSRLLSDRFSAERPKGSFSTLEIQRTEQGDSAMYLCASSSLTGNQPQHFGDGTRLSIL.